These 10 T cell receptor beta chains came from one sample sequenced in a study of HIV-infected patients and healthy controls. From the 5' RACE reads, TCRdb called clonotypes with MiXCR, one entry per CDR3 protein. Of around 20,000 distinct CDR3 sequences in the sample, less than 20% were seen once. The sequenced sample consisted of CD8+ T cells from blood. Receptors originate from a human donor in good health.

The V gene is TRBV27, the J gene TRBJ2-5, with 8 positions matching TRBD1. Germline CDR1 MNHEY, CDR2 SMNVEV (reference sequence). The ends lost 2 bases at V and 0 bases at J; junction bases unmatched: 2. This CDR3 contains 15 residues. The CDR3 nucleotides read TGTGCCAGCAGTTTACCCAGGGGGCACCAAGAGACCCAGTACTTC. It specifies CASSLPRGHQETQYF.

This clonotype has at least ten counts. The V gene is TRBV7-2, the J gene TRBJ1-6, with D possibly being TRBD1 (5 bases). The CDR3 has 16 amino acids. The ends were cut back, 3 bases at V and 4 bases at J, with 13 bases in the middle. The V gene's germline CDR1 is SGHTA and CDR2 FQGNSA. The CDR3 region is CASSLSAGIYNSPLHF. The DNA of the CDR3 is TGTGCCAGCAGCTTGTCGGCAGGGATTTATAATTCACCCCTCCACTTT.

The sample holds many counts of this clonotype. CDR3 in DNA: TGCAGTGCTAGCCCCGACACTAGCGGGTACAATGAGCAGTTCTTC. Amino acids: CSASPDTSGYNEQFF. The gene calls are TRBV20-1 and TRBJ2-1; 9 bases align to TRBD2. This CDR3 spans 15 amino acids. Trimming at V came to 3 bases and at J to 4 bases, leaving 7 bases not matched to a gene. The germline CDR1 and CDR2 sequences are DFQATT and SNEGSKA (reference sequence).

J is TRBJ2-1 and V is TRBV4-2; 10 nucleotides match TRBD2. The J segment lost 8 bases and the V segment lost 2 bases, leaving 6 bases of the junction unmatched. Germline loops: CDR1 LGHNA, CDR2 YNFKEQ. The CDR3 totals 15 residues. The CDR3 loop reads CASSQWLAGADEQFF. For the CDR3, the DNA is TGTGCCAGCAGCCAATGGCTAGCGGGAGCTGATGAGCAGTTCTTC.

This clonotype was detected only a few times. The V gene is TRBV6-6, the J gene TRBJ2-1, with 7 bases matching TRBD1. Germline assignment: CDR1 MNHNY and CDR2 SVGAGI (reference sequence). After removal of 6 bases from V and 2 bases from J, the junction contained 7 bases not matched to a gene. The length of the CDR3 is 15 residues. The CDR3 sequence is CASRQDRSPYNEQFF. The CDR3 DNA is TGTGCCAGCAGGCAGGACAGGAGCCCCTACAATGAGCAGTTCTTC.

Ten or more counts support this clonotype. This chain joins TRBV27 and TRBJ2-7, with D perhaps TRBD1 (6 bases). The CDR3 runs to 15 residues. Deletions cut 2 bases from V and 2 bases from J, with 13 bases between. Germline V gene sequence: CDR1 MNHEY, CDR2 SMNVEV (reference sequence). CDR3 sequence: CASSLSSGQTYEQYF. CDR3 nucleotide sequence: TGTGCCAGCAGTTTAAGTTCCGGACAGACCTACGAGCAGTACTTC.

The chain has TRBV15 and TRBJ1-5; no clear D gene. V was clipped by 5 bases and J by 4 bases, with 6 bases between them. The CDR3 has 12 amino acids. Germline values: CDR1 LNHNV, CDR2 YYDKDF (reference sequence). The CDR3: CATSPENQPQHF. In nucleotides, the CDR3 is TGTGCCACCAGCCCTGAAAATCAGCCCCAGCATTTT. Full variable domain (outside the CDR3, taken from reference TRBV15 and TRBJ1-5): DAMVIQNPRYQVTQFGKPVTLSCSQTLNHNVMYWYQQKSSQAPKLLFHYYDKDFNNEADTPDNFQSRRPNTSFCFLDIRSPGLGDTAMYLCATSPENQPQHFGDGTRLSIL.

This chain joins TRBV29-1 and TRBJ2-1, with D perhaps TRBD2 (6 bases). V was pared by 8 bases and J by 7 bases, with 21 bases between. Looked up from germline, CDR1 is SQVTM and CDR2 is ANQGSEA. The CDR3 totals 14 residues. CDR3 sequence (DNA): TGCAGCATGAGATCCGGGACTCCAAGGAATGAGCAGTTCTTC. It translates to CSMRSGTPRNEQFF.

Only a few counts were recorded for this clonotype. The rearrangement joins TRBV5-5 to TRBJ2-7; D not resolved. The germline V gene has CDR1 SGHKS and CDR2 YYEKEE (reference sequence). This CDR3 contains 15 residues. V shed 0 bases and J shed 0 bases, with 10 bases lying between them. The CDR3 spells CASSLEEPSSYEQYF. CDR3 in DNA: TGTGCCAGCAGCTTGGAGGAACCAAGCTCCTACGAGCAGTACTTC. Full variable domain (remainder filled in from reference TRBV5-5 and TRBJ2-7): DAGVTQSPTHLIKTRGQQVTLRCSPISGHKSVSWYQQVLGQGPQFIFQYYEKEERGRGNFPDRFSARQFPNYSSELNVNALLLGDSALYLCASSLEEPSSYEQYFGPGTRLTVT.

This clonotype was picked up many times. This chain connects TRBV2 to TRBJ2-3; D unresolved. V lost 8 bases, J lost 4 bases, and 19 bases lay in between. CDR1 is SNHLY, CDR2 FYNNEI, per germline. The CDR3 consists of 15 residues. The chain's CDR3 is CASSGVPGFPDTQYF. The CDR3 nucleotides read TGTGCCAGCTCTGGGGTCCCAGGATTTCCAGATACGCAGTATTTT.